This T cell receptor (beta chain) was obtained from a study of regulatory T cells in long-lasting Graves disease. In building TCR beta libraries, iRepertoire HTBI primers were used together with Arm-PCR of CDR3 regions. TCRdb re-derived calls from the multiplex PCR reads in MiXCR, one entry per CDR3 protein. Counted here are 350,000 to 450,000 distinct CDR3 sequences, around 17% occurring once; the ten biggest clones make up 25% to 30%. This clonotype was counted a few times. What it binds is not known. Study-level results: New patients shared fewer public clonotypes (around 980) than persistent patients did (roughly 2,700).

Regarding time point: newly diagnosed GD, antithyroid drugs for less than 3 months. With RNA extracted from PBMCs as input, the TCR library was made. There are 13 residues in the CDR3. Trimming pared 2 bases from V and 9 bases from J, leaving 11 bases between. The sample also formed part of further work on T cells in Graves' hyperthyroidism and ophthalmopathy. From that study: Among thyroid clonotypes expanded above 0.001, most also appeared in blood.

This chain connects TRBV12-3 or TRBV12-4 to TRBJ1-5; no clear D. This clonotype was obtained from a man aged 35 to 55 with Graves disease. The sequencing used peripheral blood mononuclear cells (PBMCs), collected at new diagnosis, from a patient treated with antithyroid drugs. CDR3 region: CASSLSVVGPQHF. For the CDR3, the DNA is TGTGCCAGCAGTTTAAGTGTAGTAGGGCCCCAGCATTTT.